This TCR beta chain was captured in a study of blood T cell repertoires in COVID-19. Background on the study: COVID-19 samples collected from the United States, Italy and Spain covered acute and convalescent phases. Sources were T cells, B-cell-depleted T cells, or PBMCs; the material itself was cDNA or gDNA.

Authors' data handling: Amplification of reference gene primers provided the estimated nucleated cell counts. Only in-frame clones appear in the TCRdb table, and some are missing; sequencing was by immunoSEQ multiplex PCR. V and J calls and clone size follow that table, whereas D and trimming were derived from the DNA. The table lists about 100,000 clones, roughly 92% of them singletons. The sequencing input was peripheral blood. This TCR was recovered from a man aged 50 to 60 with active COVID-19.

The CDR3 DNA sequence: TGTGCCAGCAGCCCGACCGGGACATTCGCATCGAACACTGAAGCTTTCTTT. This translates into CASSPTGTFASNTEAFF. The V and J genes are TRBV27 and TRBJ1-1, with D possibly being TRBD1 (6 bases). Between the trimmed V and J ends, which lost 6 bases and 1 base, there was a span of 21 bases. CDR3 length: 17 residues. CDR1 is MNHEY and CDR2 is SMNVEV in the germline V gene (reference sequence).